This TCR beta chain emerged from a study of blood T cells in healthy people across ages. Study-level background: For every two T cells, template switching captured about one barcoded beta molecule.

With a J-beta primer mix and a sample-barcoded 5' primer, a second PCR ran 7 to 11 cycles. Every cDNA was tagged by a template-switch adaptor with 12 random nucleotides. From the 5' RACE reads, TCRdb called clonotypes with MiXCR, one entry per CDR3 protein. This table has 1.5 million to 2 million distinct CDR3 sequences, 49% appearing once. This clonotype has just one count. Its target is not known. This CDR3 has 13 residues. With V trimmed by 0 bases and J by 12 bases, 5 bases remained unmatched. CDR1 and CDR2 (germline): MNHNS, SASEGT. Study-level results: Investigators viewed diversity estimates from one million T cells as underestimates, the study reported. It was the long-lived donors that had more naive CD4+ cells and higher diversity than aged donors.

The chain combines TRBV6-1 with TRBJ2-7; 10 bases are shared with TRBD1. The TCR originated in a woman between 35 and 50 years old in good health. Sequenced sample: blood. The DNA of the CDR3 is TGTGCCAGCAGTGAAGCGGGACAGGGGTCGGTGTACTTC. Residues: CASSEAGQGSVYF.